Below, one TCR beta chain is given with its context. This clonotype was observed a few times. The antigen it binds to is not known. No qualities accompany the bases; no much larger clone lies one base away. These data come from a study of human T cells and chemical hapten exposure (dated by TCRdb to 2020 to 2023). In terms of the full investigation: For sensitization, 2% DPC in acetone was applied to a roughly 2 cm by roughly 2 cm area of upper inner arm skin. Patients additionally received weekly therapeutic DPC doses to the scalp throughout the roughly 25-week study period. Nearly 30 alopecia patients provided blood for TCR sequencing at one to four time points (pre-sensitization, 2, 6 and 24 weeks). In alopecia patients, the study followed how the peripheral blood TCR repertoire changed in vivo over primary and secondary sensitization to diphenylcyclopropenone (DPC), a hapten. Blood was sampled from patients pre-sensitization (week 0) and at 2, 6 and about 24 weeks after DPC sensitization. The patient cohort, mostly female, included alopecia areata with under or over 50% scalp involvement, alopecia totalis and alopecia universalis. Libraries were pooled for sequencing, and per-sample TCR yields varied mainly because of small differences in library volumes within the pool. Patch testing was performed on the upper back with Finn chambers containing 0.01% DPC, and the patch tests were scored after 6 days according to International Contact Dermatitis Research Group standards.

Library construction relied on RACE. Instrument on record: NextSeq 500. During library preparation, unique molecular identifiers were attached to individual cDNA molecules so that TCRs could be counted in a quantitative, reproducible way. Both TCR alpha and TCR beta chains were sequenced from each blood RNA sample. In the authors' own workflow: The median number of TCRs per sample was roughly 98,000, ranging from 23,224 to 690,600. V, J and CDR3 annotation of the TCR reads was carried out using the Decombinator software suite. For PS versus PT1 abundance plots, all samples were subsampled to the same number of TCRs (28,000). Expanded TCRs were defined as absent before sensitization and observed at least eight times at the 2-week time point. TCRdb reran the public reads through fastp at Q25 and MiXCR, keeping productive beta chains. Each entry is one CDR3 protein sequence, shown with its most common DNA and genes. It is TCRdb's table, rather than the study itself, that gives the V and J calls and clone size. For this sample there are 180,000 or so distinct CDR3 sequences; about a fifth appear just once. The top ten hold approximately 6.7% of the sample.

The time point label here, explained by the study, means: patch test 1, 2 weeks after DPC sensitization. The treatment or condition label, as the study defines it: therapeutic diphenylcyclopropenone sensitization with weekly scalp DPC. Blood at each patch-test visit was drawn before the patch test was applied. To be eligible, patients had to be aged 18 to 70, diagnosed with alopecia and judged suitable for DPC therapy, while pregnant patients were excluded. Total RNA was isolated from unfractionated whole blood collected in Tempus Blood RNA tubes. What the work shows at the level of the full study, not this receptor alone: After repeated subsampling, changes were observed in the strength of the expansion versus patch-test correlation and in the threshold at which the correlation became significant. All patients had alopecia, a presumed autoimmune disease, so their immune response might differ from that of healthy individuals. The number of PT1 expanded TCRs positively correlated with patch test score, significant at thresholds 8, 16 and 32 but not 4. Significantly more large CDR3 similarity clusters were formed by expanded TCRs than by pre-sensitization or healthy control sets, consistent with antigen-driven responses. DPC sensitization did not change how many TCRs were above 1 in 1000 frequency, and no evidence was found of alterations in global repertoire structure.

CDR1 and CDR2 (LGHNA, YNFKEQ) derive from the germline V gene. V loses 1 base, J loses 4 bases, and the germline ends lie 16 bases apart. CDR3 length: 16 amino acids, cysteine to phenylalanine. Only CDR3 DNA remains: 48 bases, in frame from the first base. The TCR comes from a woman between 50 and 59 years old with alopecia areata. Some clones in this sample may be carry-over from other donors' samples. This chain is built from TRBV4-2 and TRBJ1-2; TRBD1 is a possible D gene, resting on 5 matching bases. The specimen comprised whole blood, sampled in connection with sensitization to the hapten diphenylcyclopropenone (DPC). The sequence in DNA is TGTGCCAGCAGCCAAGGGGTCGGGGACGGCTCCTATGGCTACACCTTC. Its protein reads: CASSQGVGDGSYGYTF.